The 18 T cell receptor beta chains below were found in one sample sequenced in a study of T cell repertoires in cytomegalovirus infection. From the reads, TCRdb called clonotypes with MiXCR, one entry per CDR3 protein. The table records approximately 500,000 distinct CDR3 sequences, approximately 16% of them present only once. Specimen: CD8+ T cells from PBMCs. The receptors here all came from a human donor in good health (CMV status not recorded). Some clones in this sample may be carry-over from other donors' samples.

This clonotype was observed a handful of times. The chain is built from TRBV9 and TRBJ2-7; 9 bases agree with TRBD2. V shed 4 bases and J 6 bases; nucleotides not matched to a gene: 11. The CDR3 extends over 15 amino acids. Germline V lookup: CDR1 SGDLS, CDR2 YYNGEE. The CDR3 coding sequence is TGTGCCAGCAGCCCCTCGGGCGGGGGGGCGTCCGAGCAGTACTTC. Amino acids: CASSPSGGGASEQYF.

In regard to this clonotype: A read error may be the cause here, since a much bigger clone is one base away. The chain joins TRBV12-3 or TRBV12-4 to TRBJ1-2; 12 positions match TRBD1. This CDR3 has 15 residues. The trim removed 5 bases at V and 7 bases at J, leaving 8 bases unmatched. The CDR3 here is CASSPAGTGGFGYTF. In nucleotides, the CDR3 is TGTGCCAGCAGTCCCGCCGGGACAGGGGGCTTTGGCTACACCTTC.

The sample holds a few counts of this clonotype. The gene calls are TRBV10-3 and TRBJ2-1; 13 nucleotides align to TRBD2. CDR1 and CDR2 from the germline V gene are ENHRY and SYGVKD. The CDR3 length is 16 residues. V shed 0 bases and J 9 bases; nucleotides not matched to a gene: 5. CDR3 bases: TGTGCCATCAGTGAGTCGAAACTAGCGGGGGGGCCTGAGCAGTTCTTC. Translation gives CAISESKLAGGPEQFF.

The chain carries TRBV20-1 and TRBJ2-1; D not certain. CDR3 length equals 14 residues. Per germline, CDR1 DFQATT and CDR2 SNEGSKA (reference sequence). The germline V and J ends were trimmed by 2 bases and 6 bases, with 14 bases remaining between them. CDR3 protein: CSARLPLFSNEQFF. In DNA form, the CDR3 reads TGCAGTGCTAGATTACCCTTATTCTCCAATGAGCAGTTCTTC.

This clonotype was observed many times. The chain couples TRBV7-2 to TRBJ2-1, with unresolved D. The V gene's germline CDR1 is SGHTA and CDR2 FQGNSA. The CDR3 runs 15 residues. The V end was cut by 2 bases, the J end by 4 bases, with 12 bases between. CDR3 bases: TGTGCCAGCAGCTTAAGATTGCGGCCTTACAATGAGCAGTTCTTC. Its translation is CASSLRLRPYNEQFF.

This clonotype showed up many times. The chain recombines TRBV11-2 with TRBJ1-1; no firm D call. The length of the CDR3 is 14 residues. Germline loops: CDR1 SGHAT, CDR2 FQNNGV. The ends were cut back, 0 bases at V and 5 bases at J, with 10 bases in the middle. The CDR3 sequence: CASSLDLRGTEAFF. The CDR3 DNA follows: TGTGCCAGCAGCTTAGATCTAAGAGGTACTGAAGCTTTCTTT.

The gene calls are TRBV29-1 and TRBJ1-3; no clear D gene. Per germline, CDR1 SQVTM and CDR2 ANQGSEA. With 1 base removed from V and 1 base from J, the gap between germline ends came to 14 bases. The CDR3 contains 16 residues. CDR3 coding DNA: TGCAGCGTTGAAGCTTCGACGAGCCTTTCTGGAAACACCATATATTTT. Translated: CSVEASTSLSGNTIYF.

This clonotype was picked up many times. The chain joins TRBV28 to TRBJ1-1, with D maybe TRBD1 (6 bases). CDR1 is MDHEN, CDR2 SYDVKM, per germline. V dropped 6 bases and J dropped 2 bases, with 16 bases sitting between them. This CDR3 has 15 amino acids. CDR3 sequence (DNA): TGTGCCAGCAGGGGCCCCAGGGGCGAAAACACTGAAGCTTTCTTT. Its protein product is CASRGPRGENTEAFF.

The J gene is TRBJ2-7, the V gene TRBV3-1; 10 nucleotides match TRBD1. With 4 bases clipped from V and 2 bases from J, the junction kept 5 bases outside the gene matches. Germline V lookup: CDR1 LGHDT, CDR2 YNNKEL (reference sequence). The CDR3 is 15 residues long. The CDR3 here is CASSPGTGAAYEQYF. The CDR3 DNA reads TGTGCCAGCAGCCCGGGGACAGGGGCCGCCTACGAGCAGTACTTC.

This clonotype was detected ten times or more. The chain has TRBV7-6 and TRBJ2-3; 9 positions match TRBD1. CDR1 SGHVS and CDR2 FNYEAQ come from the germline V gene. The CDR3 is 14 amino acids. V lost 5 bases, J lost 6 bases, and 6 bases stayed unmatched. CDR3 sequence (DNA): TGTGCCAGCAGCGAGGGACAGGGATGGGATACGCAGTATTTT. It is translated as CASSEGQGWDTQYF.

This clonotype has a handful of counts. The chain carries TRBV11-2 and TRBJ1-5; D perhaps matches TRBD1 (6 bases). V was clipped by 3 bases and J by 8 bases, with 11 bases between them. The CDR3 has 13 residues. Germline V gene data show CDR1 as SGHAT and CDR2 as FQNNGV. CDR3 nucleotides: TGTGCCAGCAGCTTCGGGACATCTAAGCCCCAGCATTTT. Translating it yields CASSFGTSKPQHF.

This clonotype was seen at least ten times. The chain couples TRBV7-9 to TRBJ1-1, with D hard to call. Germline V lookup: CDR1 SEHNR, CDR2 FQNEAQ (reference sequence). This CDR3 is built from 12 residues. V was cut by 4 bases and J by 0 bases, with 3 bases left in between. CDR3 sequence (DNA): TGTGCCAGCAGCTCAGTGAACACTGAAGCTTTCTTT. Protein: CASSSVNTEAFF.

This chain connects TRBV12-3 or TRBV12-4 to TRBJ2-1; 8 nucleotides align to TRBD2. This CDR3 is 15 amino acids long. The junction had 2 bases not matched to a gene; V was cut back by 3 bases and J by 1 base. The DNA of the CDR3 is TGTGCCAGCAGTTTCCGACTAGCGTCCTACAATGAGCAGTTCTTC. Translated, it gives CASSFRLASYNEQFF.

This clonotype showed up just a few times. CDR3 residues: CASSFYQTGPTNYGYTF. DNA for the CDR3: TGTGCCAGCAGCTTCTACCAGACAGGACCCACTAACTATGGCTACACCTTC. The chain recombines TRBV5-6 with TRBJ1-2; possibly TRBD1 for D (6 bases). Trimming left V 2 bases short and J 0 bases short, with 17 bases between. Germline values: CDR1 SGHDT, CDR2 YYEEEE. The CDR3 is 17 residues long.

At least ten counts were recorded for this clonotype. This rearrangement joins TRBV29-1 to TRBJ1-4; the D gene is possibly TRBD1 (5 bases). The germline V gene encodes CDR1 SQVTM and CDR2 ANQGSEA. Trimming cost V 0 bases and J 3 bases, with 11 bases left between them. CDR3 length: 15 amino acids. CDR3 amino acids: CSVEDEEGPNEKLFF. CDR3 nucleotide sequence: TGCAGCGTTGAAGATGAAGAGGGACCTAATGAAAAACTGTTTTTT.

The rearrangement joins TRBV19 to TRBJ1-5; D uncertain. CDR3 size: 15 residues. V was pared by 5 bases and J by 2 bases, with 13 bases between. Germline CDR1 LNHDA, CDR2 SQIVND (reference sequence). The CDR3 nucleotides read TGTGCCAGTAGTCCCCAAATACGGGGCAATCAGCCCCAGCATTTT. Translation gives CASSPQIRGNQPQHF.

This clonotype was recorded many times. An end of the junction does not agree with germline; a read error may underlie this. The V call is TRBV7-9, the J call TRBJ1-2; D not resolved. CDR3 length: 13 amino acids. Per germline, CDR1 SEHNR and CDR2 FQNEAQ (reference sequence). The CDR3 spells CASSLPRGQKGLF. In nucleotides, the CDR3 is TGTGCCAGCAGCTTACCACGCGGTCAGAAAGGGCTCTTC.

The chain joins TRBV29-1 to TRBJ2-3, with TRBD2 matching over 14 bases. From germline, CDR1 is SQVTM and CDR2 ANQGSEA. After removal of 3 bases from V and 4 bases from J, the junction contained 12 bases not matched to a gene. This CDR3 is built from 18 residues. The CDR3 is CSVEGLAGVGFNADTQYF. The CDR3, as DNA: TGCAGCGTTGAGGGACTAGCGGGAGTCGGATTCAACGCAGATACGCAGTATTTT.